These 23 T cell receptor beta chains came from one sample sequenced in a study of shared clonotypes between healthy human individuals. Assay used: immunoSEQ multiplex PCR; TCRdb lists only in-frame clones, some missing. The sample records more than 400,000 clones, approximately 95% being singletons. Material: naive CD4+ T cells sorted from blood. Indicated subset: CD45RA+ positively selected. Every receptor here comes from a woman aged 25 to 45 in good health.

This chain connects TRBV18 to TRBJ1-4; 7 bases are shared with TRBD1. The V gene end was trimmed by 5 bases and the J gene end by 2 bases; junction bases not matched to a gene: 8. The CDR3 runs to 16 residues. CDR1 and CDR2 (germline): KGHSH, LQKENI. In DNA, the CDR3 is TGTGCCAGCTCAGCGACAGGGTGGGGCACTAATGAAAAACTGTTTTTT. Protein product: CASSATGWGTNEKLFF.

This chain joins TRBV19 and TRBJ2-7; D unclear. V was clipped by 3 bases and J by 7 bases, with 10 bases between them. The CDR3 sequence is 12 residues long. In germline, CDR1 is LNHDA, CDR2 SQIVND (reference sequence). The chain's CDR3 is CASSMGLGEQYF. CDR3 DNA sequence: TGTGCCAGTAGTATGGGTTTGGGGGAGCAGTACTTC. Together with reference TRBV19 and TRBJ2-7, the CDR3 gives the full variable domain: DGGITQSPKYLFRKEGQNVTLSCEQNLNHDAMYWYRQDPGQGLRLIYYSQIVNDFQKGDIAEGYSVSREKKESFPLTVTSAQKNPTAFYLCASSMGLGEQYFGPGTRLTVT.

This chain connects TRBV7-2 to TRBJ2-1, with unresolved D. CDR3 length: 19 residues. V gave up 5 bases and J gave up 1 base, with 24 bases separating them. The germline V gene has CDR1 SGHTA and CDR2 FQGNSA. Written as DNA, the CDR3 is TGTGCCAGCAGCGCCATGCCCGTCAGAATAACCCCTTCCTACAATGAGCAGTTCTTC. Protein product: CASSAMPVRITPSYNEQFF.

The DNA for the CDR3 is TGTGCCAGTAGTGACTTAGCGGGAGGCACAGATACGCAGTATTTT. Translating gives CASSDLAGGTDTQYF. The V and J genes are TRBV19 and TRBJ2-3; 9 bases map to TRBD2. Germline loops: CDR1 LNHDA, CDR2 SQIVND (reference sequence). This CDR3 comprises 15 residues. The V segment lost 5 bases and the J segment 1 base; nucleotides outside the gene matches: 4.

The rearrangement joins TRBV7-2 to TRBJ1-5, with D uncertain. Trimming removed 5 bases at V and 4 bases at J, with 12 bases between. CDR3 length: 14 residues. The germline CDR1 and CDR2 sequences are SGHTA and FQGNSA. CDR3 DNA sequence: TGTGCCAGCAGCACCCGGACTGAGAATCAGCCCCAGCATTTT. Translated: CASSTRTENQPQHF.

The gene calls are TRBV6-1 and TRBJ2-7, with D unresolved. The CDR3 contains 11 residues. Germline CDR1 and CDR2: MNHNS and SASEGT. The V end was cut by 11 bases, the J end by 3 bases, with 11 bases between. CDR3 nucleotide sequence: TGTGCCGTCGCGACCAGCTACGAGCAGTACTTC. It is translated as CAVATSYEQYF.

This CDR3 reads CASSTRPDTEAFF. The CDR3 DNA is TGTGCCAGCAGCACCCGCCCGGACACTGAAGCTTTCTTT. The chain joins TRBV5-5 to TRBJ1-1; D not resolved. V was cut by 4 bases and J by 3 bases, with 10 bases left in between. The CDR3 length is 13 residues. CDR1 and CDR2 (germline): SGHKS, YYEKEE (reference sequence).

The chain combines TRBV5-5 with TRBJ2-7; D might be TRBD2 (5 bases). The V and J ends lost 1 base and 3 bases respectively, with 11 bases between them. The CDR3 is 14 residues long. Germline loops: CDR1 SGHKS, CDR2 YYEKEE (reference sequence). The CDR3 loop reads CASSLQAEIYEQYF. CDR3 nucleotides: TGTGCCAGCAGCTTGCAAGCGGAGATCTACGAGCAGTACTTC.

The genes are TRBV14 and TRBJ1-2; D not certain. The CDR3 runs to 12 residues. CDR1 is SGHDN and CDR2 is FVKESK in the germline V gene. Trimming cost V 3 bases and J 8 bases, with 10 bases left between them. DNA for the CDR3: TGTGCCAGCAGCCAGACGGTCGGGGGCTACACCTTC. It translates to CASSQTVGGYTF.

This chain uses TRBV2 with TRBJ1-3; tentative D call: TRBD1 (5 bases). The CDR3 extends over 14 amino acids. Trimming stripped 7 bases from V and 3 bases from J, with 13 bases between. Germline V CDR1 and CDR2: SNHLY, FYNNEI. As DNA, the CDR3 is TGTGCCAGCACTCTGGGGACGCGTGGAAACACCATATATTTT. Translation gives CASTLGTRGNTIYF.

This rearrangement joins TRBV10-1 to TRBJ2-1; D tentatively reads TRBD1 or TRBD2 (5 bases each). The CDR3 is made up of 14 amino acids. In germline, CDR1 is WNHNN, CDR2 SYGVQD (reference sequence). The V end was cut by 3 bases, the J end by 10 bases, with 16 bases between. CDR3 sequence: CASSEGTSLGEQFF. The CDR3, as DNA: TGCGCCAGCAGTGAAGGGACCTCTCTGGGGGAGCAGTTCTTC.

V usage is TRBV19 and J usage is TRBJ2-2, with 10 bases identical to TRBD2. CDR3 length: 15 residues. V trimming: 3 bases; J trimming: 5 bases; junction bases outside the gene matches: 3. The germline V gene encodes CDR1 LNHDA and CDR2 SQIVND (reference sequence). CDR3 sequence: CASSMVAGGTGELFF. As DNA, the CDR3 is TGTGCCAGTAGTATGGTAGCGGGAGGAACCGGGGAGCTGTTTTTT.

This clone has just a few counts. Different DNA sequences within this sample yield the same CDR3. This rearrangement joins TRBV5-1 to TRBJ1-2; possible D gene TRBD1, 6 bases. CDR1 is SGHRS and CDR2 is YFSETQ in the germline V gene. The germline V and J ends were trimmed by 0 bases and 5 bases, with 8 bases remaining between them. The CDR3 runs 13 residues. In nucleotides, the CDR3 is TGCGCCAGCAGCTTGGGACAGGTTTATGGCTACACCTTC. Translating gives CASSLGQVYGYTF. The entire variable domain, with the rest obtained from reference TRBV5-1 and TRBJ1-2, is as follows: KAGVTQTPRYLIKTRGQQVTLSCSPISGHRSVSWYQQTPGQGLQFLFEYFSETQRNKGNFPGRFSGRQFSNSRSEMNVSTLELGDSALYLCASSLGQVYGYTFGSGTRLTVV.

The chain joins TRBV4-1 to TRBJ2-3; TRBD2 aligns across 7 bases. The CDR3 totals 17 residues. V lost 0 bases to trimming and J lost 0 bases; unmatched junction nucleotides: 6. Per germline, CDR1 MGHRA and CDR2 YSYEKL. The CDR3 loop reads CASSQDRSSGSTDTQYF. As DNA, the CDR3 is TGCGCCAGCAGCCAAGATCGAAGTAGCGGGAGCACAGATACGCAGTATTTT.

The CDR3 loop reads CASRPYRPSNTEAFF. The CDR3 DNA is TGCGCCAGCAGGCCGTACAGACCTTCGAACACTGAAGCTTTCTTT. V gene TRBV23-1 combines with J gene TRBJ1-1; D is undetermined. TRBV23-1 is placed among ORFs of uncertain function. V lost 6 bases to trimming and J lost 1 base, with 15 bases between them. The CDR3 covers 15 residues.

The genes are TRBV28 and TRBJ1-3; the D gene is possibly TRBD1 (5 bases). V lost 8 bases to trimming and J lost 0 bases, with 23 bases between them. Looked up from germline, CDR1 is MDHEN and CDR2 is SYDVKM. The CDR3 has 18 amino acids. CDR3 in amino acids: CASQGAGLTLISGNTIYF. The CDR3 DNA is TGTGCCAGCCAGGGAGCAGGGCTAACCCTCATCTCTGGAAACACCATATATTTT.

V is TRBV7-3 and J is TRBJ2-3; TRBD1 is a possible D gene (6 bases). Germline CDR1 and CDR2: SGHTA and FQGTGA. This CDR3 has 15 residues. Trimming shortened V by 1 base and J by 0 bases, and 8 bases separated the two germline ends. Here the CDR3 DNA reads TGTGCCAGCAGCTTAATACAGGGCAGCACAGATACGCAGTATTTT. Residues: CASSLIQGSTDTQYF.

The chain links TRBV7-9 to TRBJ1-3, with TRBD1 matching 10 bases. V was clipped by 5 bases and J by 0 bases; unmatched bases: 7. Germline V gives CDR1 SEHNR, CDR2 FQNEAQ (reference sequence). The length of the CDR3 is 17 residues. Here the CDR3 reads CASSLGTGASSGNTIYF. Here the CDR3 DNA reads TGTGCCAGCAGCCTTGGGACAGGGGCGAGCTCTGGAAACACCATATATTTT.

V usage is TRBV28 and J usage is TRBJ2-7; 8 positions match TRBD1. The germline gives CDR1 MDHEN, CDR2 SYDVKM. Trimming removed 3 bases from V and 3 bases from J; junction bases left unmatched: 1. CDR3 length: 13 amino acids. CDR3 in amino acids: CASSLGQVYEQYF. In DNA form, the CDR3 reads TGTGCCAGCAGTTTGGGACAGGTCTACGAGCAGTACTTC.

As to this clone: An end of the junction does not agree with germline; a read error may underlie this. The gene calls are TRBV2 and TRBJ1-1; TRBD1 aligns across 8 bases. The CDR3 totals 16 residues. Germline loops: CDR1 SNHLY, CDR2 FYNNEI. CDR3 residues: CASREDRGARNTEAFF. The CDR3 region has the DNA TGTGCCAGCAGGGAAGACAGGGGCGCCCGAAACACTGAAGCTTTCTTT.

This clone was counted only a few times. The chain joins TRBV30 to TRBJ1-3, with D unclear. The CDR3 sequence is 15 residues long. Germline V lookup: CDR1 GTSNPN, CDR2 SVGIG (reference sequence). V lost 1 base, J lost 0 bases, and 10 bases lay in between. The CDR3 DNA follows: TGTGCCTGGAGTGCCACACCCAACTCTGGAAACACCATATATTTT. Translated, it gives CAWSATPNSGNTIYF.

The chain has TRBV11-2 and TRBJ1-4, with a possible D match to TRBD1 (5 bases). The germline gives CDR1 SGHAT, CDR2 FQNNGV. V was clipped by 3 bases and J by 0 bases, with 8 bases between them. There are 15 residues in the CDR3. CDR3 sequence (DNA): TGTGCCAGCAGCTTGGGGCTCGCAACTAATGAAAAACTGTTTTTT. Translation: CASSLGLATNEKLFF.

J is TRBJ2-3 and V is TRBV27; weak D call: TRBD2 (6 bases). Germline CDR1 and CDR2: MNHEY and SMNVEV (reference sequence). The CDR3 extends over 14 amino acids. V lost 8 bases and J lost 1, with 13 bases in between. CDR3: CASARSGGTDTQYF. The CDR3 DNA is TGTGCCAGCGCCCGTAGCGGAGGCACAGATACGCAGTATTTT.